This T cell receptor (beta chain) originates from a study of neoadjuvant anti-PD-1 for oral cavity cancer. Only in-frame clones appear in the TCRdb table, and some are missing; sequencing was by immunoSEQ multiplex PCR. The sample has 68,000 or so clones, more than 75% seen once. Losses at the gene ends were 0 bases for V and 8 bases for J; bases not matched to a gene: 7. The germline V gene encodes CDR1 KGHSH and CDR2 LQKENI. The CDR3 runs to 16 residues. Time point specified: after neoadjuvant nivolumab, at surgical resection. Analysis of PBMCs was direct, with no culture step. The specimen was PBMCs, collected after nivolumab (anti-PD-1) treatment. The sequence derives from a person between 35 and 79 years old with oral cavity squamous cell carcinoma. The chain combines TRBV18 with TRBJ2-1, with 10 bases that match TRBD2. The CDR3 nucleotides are TGTGCCAGCTCACCACCGACCAGCGGGAGGGCTTATGAGCAGTTCTTC. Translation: CASSPPTSGRAYEQFF.